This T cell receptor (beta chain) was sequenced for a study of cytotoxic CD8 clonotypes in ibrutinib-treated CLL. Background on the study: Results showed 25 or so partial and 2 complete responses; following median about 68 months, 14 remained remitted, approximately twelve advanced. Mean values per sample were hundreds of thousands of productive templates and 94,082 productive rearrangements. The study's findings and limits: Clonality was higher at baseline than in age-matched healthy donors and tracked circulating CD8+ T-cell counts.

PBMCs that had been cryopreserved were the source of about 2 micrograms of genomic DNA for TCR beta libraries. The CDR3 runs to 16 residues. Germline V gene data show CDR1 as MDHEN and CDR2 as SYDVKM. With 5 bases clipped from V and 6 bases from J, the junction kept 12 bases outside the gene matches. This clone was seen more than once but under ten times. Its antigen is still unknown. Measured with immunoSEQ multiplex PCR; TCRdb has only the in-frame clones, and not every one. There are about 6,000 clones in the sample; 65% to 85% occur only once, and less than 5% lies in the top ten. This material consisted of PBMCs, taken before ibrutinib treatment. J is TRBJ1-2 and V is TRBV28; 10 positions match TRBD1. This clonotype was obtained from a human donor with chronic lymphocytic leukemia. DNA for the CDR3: TGTGCCAGCAGTACTTGGGACAGGGGCGTAATCCATGGCTACACCTTC. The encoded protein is CASSTWDRGVIHGYTF.